The 32 T cell receptor beta chains below come from one sample, sequenced in a study of CXCR3-negative and CXCR3-positive naive CD8 T cells. All TRB cDNA libraries came from 5' RACE performed with UMI labels. One entry per CDR3 protein, without DNA, is what TCRdb gives after re-calling the 5' RACE reads. The sample totals over 100,000 distinct CDR3 sequences; its top ten clones hold 0.45% to 0.55%. The specimen was naive CXCR3- CD8+ T cells from blood. Specified subset: CD45RO-CCR7+CD27+CD95- naive CD8+ T cells lacking CXCR3 (TNR3-). The receptors stem from a human donor in good health. Some clones in this sample may be carry-over from other donors' samples.

The rearrangement links TRBV28 to TRBJ2-6; TCRdb's assignment of TRBD1 cannot be checked, as there is no DNA. The germline gives CDR1 MDHEN, CDR2 SYDVKM. This CDR3 has 20 residues. CDR3 amino acids: CASSTTLGTGVPSGANVLTF.

The V call is TRBV28, the J call TRBJ2-3; TCRdb lists TRBD2, though no DNA is available to test this call. Looked up from germline, CDR1 is MDHEN and CDR2 is SYDVKM. CDR3 length: 15 residues. CDR3 protein: CGTKGHTTSTDTQYF.

The genes are TRBV2 and TRBJ2-7; the D gene TCRdb calls, TRBD1, cannot be checked with no DNA. This CDR3 is 14 amino acids long. CDR1 SNHLY and CDR2 FYNNEI come from the germline V gene. The CDR3 region is CASKGQGASYEQYF.

J is TRBJ2-1 and V is TRBV28; the TCRdb D gene call, TRBD1, has no DNA to confirm it. Germline loops: CDR1 MDHEN, CDR2 SYDVKM. The CDR3 loop spans 14 amino acids. The CDR3 sequence is CASSPGTFYNEQFF. The whole variable domain, remainder taken from reference TRBV28 and TRBJ2-1, is DVKVTQSSRYLVKRTGEKVFLECVQDMDHENMFWYRQDPGLGLRLIYFSYDVKMKEKGDIPEGYSVSREKKERFSLILESASTNQTSMYLCASSPGTFYNEQFFGPGTRLTVL.

This chain joins TRBV7-2 and TRBJ2-3; TCRdb gives TRBD2 as the D gene, but with no DNA this cannot be confirmed. The CDR3 consists of 16 residues. CDR1 is SGHTA and CDR2 is FQGNSA in the germline V gene. The CDR3 region is CASSKSLAGETDTQYF.

The chain employs TRBV28 and TRBJ2-2; TCRdb gives TRBD2 as the D gene, but with no DNA this cannot be confirmed. The germline gives CDR1 MDHEN, CDR2 SYDVKM. CDR3 length equals 14 residues. This CDR3 is CASSFILAGGELFF.

The chain has TRBV29-1 and TRBJ2-1; TCRdb proposes TRBD1, but this gene call is untestable without DNA. The CDR3 spans 15 residues. The germline V gene has CDR1 SQVTM and CDR2 ANQGSEA. CDR3 loop: CSVPPSVVSVNEQFF.

This chain links TRBV7-9 with TRBJ1-5. The CDR3 consists of 13 residues. The germline V gene has CDR1 SEHNR and CDR2 FQNEAQ (reference sequence). The CDR3 loop reads CASSLDLNQPQHF. The full variable domain, in which reference TRBV7-9 and TRBJ1-5 provide the parts outside the CDR3, is DTGVSQNPRHKITKRGQNVTFRCDPISEHNRLYWYRQTLGQGPEFLTYFQNEAQLEKSRLLSDRFSAERPKGSFSTLEIQRTEQGDSAMYLCASSLDLNQPQHFGDGTRLSIL.

The chain combines TRBV5-1 with TRBJ2-7. The CDR3 has 13 amino acids. From germline, CDR1 is SGHRS and CDR2 YFSETQ. CDR3 amino acids: CASSFRASYEQYF.

The chain recombines TRBV27 with TRBJ1-1. The CDR3 contains 13 residues. Germline V gene lookup returns CDR1 MNHEY and CDR2 SMNVEV (reference sequence). This CDR3 reads CASSPRPSTEAFF.

This sequence joins TRBV18 and TRBJ2-7; TCRdb calls TRBD1, which cannot be checked without DNA. This CDR3 has 15 amino acids. Germline CDR1 and CDR2: KGHSH and LQKENI. CDR3 sequence reads: CASSQTGTAFHEQYF.

The chain recombines TRBV18 with TRBJ2-3; TCRdb selects TRBD1, and the lack of DNA leaves this call unchecked. Germline assignment: CDR1 KGHSH and CDR2 LQKENI. The CDR3 runs 16 residues. The CDR3 region is CASSPPLWDLTDTQYF. Supplemented by reference TRBV18 and TRBJ2-3, the full variable domain reads NAGVMQNPRHLVRRRGQEARLRCSPMKGHSHVYWYRQLPEEGLKFMVYLQKENIIDESGMPKERFSAEFPKEGPSILRIQQVVRGDSAAYFCASSPPLWDLTDTQYFGPGTRLTVL.

This sequence joins TRBV5-1 and TRBJ2-3; with no DNA, the TCRdb D assignment of TRBD2 cannot be verified. Germline V CDR1 and CDR2: SGHRS, YFSETQ. This CDR3 region has 17 residues. CDR3 amino acids: CASGPTLAGGPTDTQYF.

The V call is TRBV5-1, the J call TRBJ2-1. The germline V gene has CDR1 SGHRS and CDR2 YFSETQ. This CDR3 contains 16 residues. The CDR3: CASSLVGGISYNEQFF. The full variable domain, completed using reference TRBV5-1 and TRBJ2-1, is KAGVTQTPRYLIKTRGQQVTLSCSPISGHRSVSWYQQTPGQGLQFLFEYFSETQRNKGNFPGRFSGRQFSNSRSEMNVSTLELGDSALYLCASSLVGGISYNEQFFGPGTRLTVL.

The genes are TRBV4-2 and TRBJ2-2; TCRdb proposes TRBD2, but this gene call is untestable without DNA. Germline CDR1 reads LGHNA; CDR2 reads YNFKEQ. This CDR3 is 18 amino acids long. CDR3 residues: CASSLWTSGGFNTGELFF.

The chain has TRBV20-1 and TRBJ2-7; TCRdb selects TRBD1, and the lack of DNA leaves this call unchecked. Per germline, CDR1 DFQATT and CDR2 SNEGSKA (reference sequence). CDR3 length equals 16 residues. CDR3 residues: CSALGITGAGNYEQYF.

The chain recombines TRBV5-1 with TRBJ2-7; the D gene TCRdb calls, TRBD1, cannot be checked with no DNA. CDR1 and CDR2 from the germline V gene are SGHRS and YFSETQ. This CDR3 is 14 amino acids long. The CDR3 sequence: CASSLVGGAYEQYF.

The chain is built from TRBV19 and TRBJ2-1; without DNA, the TCRdb call of TRBD2 cannot be checked. This CDR3 comprises 12 residues. CDR1 LNHDA and CDR2 SQIVND come from the germline V gene (reference sequence). The CDR3 loop is CASASGYNEQFF.

This chain links TRBV20-1 with TRBJ2-3; TCRdb designates TRBD1, a call that cannot be tested without DNA. The CDR3 sequence is 15 residues long. Germline CDR1 and CDR2: DFQATT and SNEGSKA (reference sequence). Here the CDR3 reads CSARGTAVETDTQYF.

The chain couples TRBV20-1 to TRBJ1-5; with no DNA, the TCRdb D assignment of TRBD1 cannot be verified. The CDR3 length is 15 residues. The V gene's germline CDR1 is DFQATT and CDR2 SNEGSKA (reference sequence). This CDR3 is CSARIPPGGNQPQHF.

V usage is TRBV7-8 and J usage is TRBJ2-1. The CDR3 has 15 residues. Germline V gene lookup returns CDR1 SGHVS and CDR2 FQNEAQ. This chain's CDR3 is CASSVVEIGYNEQFF.

V is TRBV7-3 and J is TRBJ2-7; absent DNA, TCRdb's TRBD1 call cannot be checked. The germline gives CDR1 SGHTA, CDR2 FQGTGA. The length of the CDR3 is 16 residues. CDR3 residues: CASSIPDPGPFYEQYF.

The CDR3 sequence is CSARDLFRAPGNEQFF. The rearrangement joins TRBV20-1 to TRBJ2-1; TCRdb selects TRBD1, and the lack of DNA leaves this call unchecked. This CDR3 region has 16 residues. Germline CDR1 DFQATT, CDR2 SNEGSKA (reference sequence).

V and J are TRBV29-1 and TRBJ2-7; TCRdb returns TRBD1, unconfirmable since there is no DNA. Germline CDR1 and CDR2: SQVTM and ANQGSEA. The CDR3 sequence is 13 residues long. The CDR3 loop reads CSVDAGAKDEQYF.

The V gene is TRBV28, the J gene TRBJ2-1; TCRdb names TRBD2, which stays unverified in the absence of DNA. In germline, CDR1 is MDHEN, CDR2 SYDVKM. CDR3 size: 15 residues. The CDR3 loop is CASSPGPMQVNEQFF.

This chain joins TRBV7-9 and TRBJ2-3; TCRdb gives TRBD2 as the D gene, but with no DNA this cannot be confirmed. The CDR3 length is 17 residues. From germline, CDR1 is SEHNR and CDR2 FQNEAQ (reference sequence). The CDR3 here is CASSLFWGLAGTDTQYF.

This chain links TRBV15 with TRBJ2-2; absent DNA, TCRdb's TRBD2 call cannot be checked. CDR3 size: 17 residues. The germline V gene encodes CDR1 LNHNV and CDR2 YYDKDF (reference sequence). The CDR3 loop reads CATSPTPGLVNTGELFF.

The rearrangement uses TRBV4-3 and TRBJ1-2; TCRdb names TRBD1, which stays unverified in the absence of DNA. The CDR3 has 15 amino acids. Germline V gene data show CDR1 as LGHNA and CDR2 as YSLEER. CDR3 loop: CASSQTPGGAYGYTF.

The chain joins TRBV18 to TRBJ2-1; TCRdb's D gene call, TRBD2, goes unchecked for lack of DNA. Germline assignment: CDR1 KGHSH and CDR2 LQKENI. The CDR3 extends over 17 amino acids. This CDR3 is CASSPPAHSGEVDEQFF.

The CDR3 sequence: CASSPGTSGGTDTQYF. The chain couples TRBV9 to TRBJ2-3; TCRdb proposes TRBD2, but this gene call is untestable without DNA. The V gene's germline CDR1 is SGDLS and CDR2 YYNGEE. This CDR3 spans 16 amino acids.

The J gene is TRBJ2-6, the V gene TRBV28. Per germline, CDR1 MDHEN and CDR2 SYDVKM. This CDR3 has 16 residues. CDR3 sequence: CASSLYRGSGANVLTF.

The CDR3 here is CSVELPGSTEAFF. The chain recombines TRBV29-1 with TRBJ1-1. The germline CDR1 and CDR2 sequences are SQVTM and ANQGSEA. There are 13 residues in the CDR3.